This T cell receptor (beta chain) was sequenced for a study of blood T cell repertoires in COVID-19. Study overall: The analysed material was cDNA or gDNA that came from T cells, B-cell-depleted T cells, or PBMCs.

Recruits, aged roughly 18 to 100 years, lived in under 25 US areas. The method was immunoSEQ multiplex PCR; TCRdb's version includes in-frame clones alone and lacks a portion of them. Here the sample spans roughly 150,000 clones, around 82% being singletons. Germline V gene data show CDR1 as LNHDA and CDR2 as SQIVND (reference sequence). V shed 7 bases, J shed 0 bases, and the junction held 10 bases outside the gene matches. CDR3 length: 17 amino acids. The sequence derives from a man aged 55 to 70 who had recovered from COVID-19. V and J are TRBV19 and TRBJ1-2; 11 positions agree with TRBD1. The specimen sequenced was PBMCs or T cells enriched from blood (not recorded which). CDR3 residues: CASKRDRGIPANYGYTF. Written as DNA, the CDR3 is TGTGCCAGTAAGAGGGACAGGGGGATTCCGGCTAACTATGGCTACACCTTC.